This T cell receptor beta chain was sequenced in a study of cytomegalovirus exposure and HLA in healthy donors. This clone has just one count. Germline CDR1 and CDR2: MRHNA and SNTAGT. With V trimmed by 8 bases and J by 4 bases, 14 bases remained unmatched. The CDR3 loop spans 16 amino acids. It was with 60 Vbeta and 13 Jbeta primers that the PCR ran. Here immunoSEQ multiplex PCR was the method, and the copy in TCRdb shows in-frame clones only, minus some. This table holds 130,000 or so clones, approximately 80% found once. Sample: PBMCs. The TCR sequence derives from a woman between 18 and 29 years old in good health and CMV-seropositive. The chain couples TRBV6-4 to TRBJ1-1; the match to TRBD1 covers 9 bases. DNA for the CDR3: TGTGCCAGCTTCGCTTTAACAGGGGGCATTCGCACTGAAGCTTTCTTT. It translates to CASFALTGGIRTEAFF.